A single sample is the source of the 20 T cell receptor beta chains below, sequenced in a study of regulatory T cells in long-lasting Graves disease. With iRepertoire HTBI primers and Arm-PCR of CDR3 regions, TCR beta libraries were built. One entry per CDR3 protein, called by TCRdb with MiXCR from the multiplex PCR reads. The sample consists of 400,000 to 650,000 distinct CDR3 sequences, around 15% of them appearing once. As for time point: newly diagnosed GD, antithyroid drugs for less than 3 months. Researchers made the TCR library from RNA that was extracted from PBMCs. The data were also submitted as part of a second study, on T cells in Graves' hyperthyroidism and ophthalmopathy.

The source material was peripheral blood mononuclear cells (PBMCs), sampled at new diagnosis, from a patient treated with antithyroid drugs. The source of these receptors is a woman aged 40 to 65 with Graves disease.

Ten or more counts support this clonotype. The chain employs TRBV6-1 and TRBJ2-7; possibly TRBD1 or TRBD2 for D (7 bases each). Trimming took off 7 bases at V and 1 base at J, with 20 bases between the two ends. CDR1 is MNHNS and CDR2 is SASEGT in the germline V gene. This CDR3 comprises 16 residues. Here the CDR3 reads CASTTDPGGQSYEQYF. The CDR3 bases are TGTGCCAGCACCACTGACCCGGGGGGACAGTCCTACGAGCAGTACTTC.

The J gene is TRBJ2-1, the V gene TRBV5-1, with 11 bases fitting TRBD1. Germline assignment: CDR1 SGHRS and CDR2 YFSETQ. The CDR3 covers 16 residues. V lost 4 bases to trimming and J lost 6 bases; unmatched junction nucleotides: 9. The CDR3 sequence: CASSGGTGGPRNEQFF. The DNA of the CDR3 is TGCGCCAGCAGCGGAGGGACAGGGGGTCCCCGCAATGAGCAGTTCTTC.

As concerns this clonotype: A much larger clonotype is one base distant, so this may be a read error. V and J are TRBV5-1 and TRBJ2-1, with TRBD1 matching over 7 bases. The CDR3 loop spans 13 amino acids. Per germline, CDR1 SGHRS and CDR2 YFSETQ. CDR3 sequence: CTSTGTAYNEQFF. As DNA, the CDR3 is TGCACCAGCACTGGGACAGCCTACAATGAGCAGTTCTTC.

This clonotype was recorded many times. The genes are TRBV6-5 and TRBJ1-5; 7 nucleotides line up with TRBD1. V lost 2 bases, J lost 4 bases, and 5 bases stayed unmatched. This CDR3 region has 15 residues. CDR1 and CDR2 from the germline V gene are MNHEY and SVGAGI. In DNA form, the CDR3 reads TGTGCCAGCAGTTACACAGGGGCCACTAATCAGCCCCAGCATTTT. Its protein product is CASSYTGATNQPQHF.

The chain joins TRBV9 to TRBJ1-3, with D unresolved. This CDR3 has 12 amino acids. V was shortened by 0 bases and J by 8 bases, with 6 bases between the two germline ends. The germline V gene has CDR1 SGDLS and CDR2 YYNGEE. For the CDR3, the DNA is TGTGCCAGCAGCGTAGAGGAGGACACCATATATTTT. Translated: CASSVEEDTIYF.

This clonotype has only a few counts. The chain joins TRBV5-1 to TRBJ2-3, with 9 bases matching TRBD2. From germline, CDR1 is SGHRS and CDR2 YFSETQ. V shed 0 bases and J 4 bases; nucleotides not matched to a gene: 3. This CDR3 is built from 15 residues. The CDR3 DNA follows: TGCGCCAGCAGCTTGGTGGGACTAGCATCAGATACGCAGTATTTT. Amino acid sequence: CASSLVGLASDTQYF.

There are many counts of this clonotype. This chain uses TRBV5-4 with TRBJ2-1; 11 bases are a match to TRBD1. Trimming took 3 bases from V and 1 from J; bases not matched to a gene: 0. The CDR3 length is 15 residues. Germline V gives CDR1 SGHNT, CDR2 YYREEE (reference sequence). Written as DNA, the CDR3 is TGTGCCAGCAGCTGGGACAGGGGGTCCTACAATGAGCAGTTCTTC. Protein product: CASSWDRGSYNEQFF.

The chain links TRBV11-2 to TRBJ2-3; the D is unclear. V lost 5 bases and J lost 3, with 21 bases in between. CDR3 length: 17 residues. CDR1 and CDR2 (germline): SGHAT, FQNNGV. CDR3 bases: TGTGCCAGCAGCGATTTCACTCCGGGTTCCCTGACAGATACGCAGTATTTT. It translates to CASSDFTPGSLTDTQYF.

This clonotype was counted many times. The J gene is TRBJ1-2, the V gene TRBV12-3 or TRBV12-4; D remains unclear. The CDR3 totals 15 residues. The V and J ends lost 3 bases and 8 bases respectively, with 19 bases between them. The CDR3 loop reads CASSFSGLPRTGYTF. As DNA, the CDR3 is TGTGCCAGCAGTTTTAGCGGGCTCCCGCGTACGGGCTACACCTTC.

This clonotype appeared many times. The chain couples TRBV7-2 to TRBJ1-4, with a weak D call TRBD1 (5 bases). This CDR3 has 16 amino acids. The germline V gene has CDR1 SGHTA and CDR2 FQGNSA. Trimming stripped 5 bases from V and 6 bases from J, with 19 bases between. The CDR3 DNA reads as TGTGCCAGCAGCCTCCAGCAGGGACTAGTTTATGAAAAACTGTTTTTT. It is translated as CASSLQQGLVYEKLFF.

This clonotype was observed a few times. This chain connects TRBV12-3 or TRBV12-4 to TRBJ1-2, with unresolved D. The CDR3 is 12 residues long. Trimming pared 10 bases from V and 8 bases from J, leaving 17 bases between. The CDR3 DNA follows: TGTGCCATCCCCTCTCGAAGTGGGGGCTACACCTTC. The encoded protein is CAIPSRSGGYTF.

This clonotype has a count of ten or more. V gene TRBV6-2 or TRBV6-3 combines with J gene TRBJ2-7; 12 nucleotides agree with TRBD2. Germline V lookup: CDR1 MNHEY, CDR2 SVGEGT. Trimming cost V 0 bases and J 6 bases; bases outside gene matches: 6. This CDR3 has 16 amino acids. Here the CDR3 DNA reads TGTGCCAGCAGTTACTCCCCTAGCGGGGGGGTAGGCGAGCAGTACTTC. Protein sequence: CASSYSPSGGVGEQYF.

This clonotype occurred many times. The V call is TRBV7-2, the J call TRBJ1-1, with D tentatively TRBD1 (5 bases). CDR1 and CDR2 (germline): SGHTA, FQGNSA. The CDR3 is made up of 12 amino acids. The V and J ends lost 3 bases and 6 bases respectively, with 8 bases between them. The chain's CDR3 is CASSFARAEAFF. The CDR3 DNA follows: TGTGCCAGCAGCTTTGCCAGGGCTGAAGCTTTCTTT.

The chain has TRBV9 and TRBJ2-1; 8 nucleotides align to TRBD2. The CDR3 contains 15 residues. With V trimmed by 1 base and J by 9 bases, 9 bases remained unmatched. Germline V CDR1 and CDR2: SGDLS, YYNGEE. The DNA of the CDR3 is TGTGCCAGCAGCGTAATCCGGGCGGGGGGTCGTGAGCAGTTCTTC. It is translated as CASSVIRAGGREQFF.

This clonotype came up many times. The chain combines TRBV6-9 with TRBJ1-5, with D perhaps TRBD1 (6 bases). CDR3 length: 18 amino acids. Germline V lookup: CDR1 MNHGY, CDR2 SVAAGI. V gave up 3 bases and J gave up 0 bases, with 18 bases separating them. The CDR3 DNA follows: TGTGCCAGCAGTTACTCTACCAGGGGCCGTTATAGCAATCAGCCCCAGCATTTT. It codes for CASSYSTRGRYSNQPQHF.

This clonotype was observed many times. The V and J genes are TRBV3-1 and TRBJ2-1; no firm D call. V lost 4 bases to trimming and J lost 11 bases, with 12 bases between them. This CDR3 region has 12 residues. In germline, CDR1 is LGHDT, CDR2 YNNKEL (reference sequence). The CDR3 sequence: CASSPGTTQQFF. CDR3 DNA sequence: TGTGCCAGCAGCCCAGGCACTACGCAGCAGTTCTTC.

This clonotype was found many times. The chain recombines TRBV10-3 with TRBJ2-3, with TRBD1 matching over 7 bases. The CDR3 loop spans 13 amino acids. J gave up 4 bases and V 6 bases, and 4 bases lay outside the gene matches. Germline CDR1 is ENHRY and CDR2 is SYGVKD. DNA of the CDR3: TGTGCCATCAGACCCACAGGGGCAGATACGCAGTATTTT. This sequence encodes CAIRPTGADTQYF.

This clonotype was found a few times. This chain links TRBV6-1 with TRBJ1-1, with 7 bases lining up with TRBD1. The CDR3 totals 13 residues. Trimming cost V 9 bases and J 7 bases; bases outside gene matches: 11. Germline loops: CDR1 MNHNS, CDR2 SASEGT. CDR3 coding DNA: TGTGCCAGTCTGCTTGACAGGGCAGGTGAAGCTTTCTTT. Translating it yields CASLLDRAGEAFF.

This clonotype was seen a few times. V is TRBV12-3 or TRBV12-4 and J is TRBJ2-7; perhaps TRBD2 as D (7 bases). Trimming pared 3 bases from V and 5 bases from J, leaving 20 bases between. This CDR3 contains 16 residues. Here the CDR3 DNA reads TGTGCCAGCAGTTTGGGGACGGGGGGCTTTAAGGACGAGCAGTACTTC. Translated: CASSLGTGGFKDEQYF.

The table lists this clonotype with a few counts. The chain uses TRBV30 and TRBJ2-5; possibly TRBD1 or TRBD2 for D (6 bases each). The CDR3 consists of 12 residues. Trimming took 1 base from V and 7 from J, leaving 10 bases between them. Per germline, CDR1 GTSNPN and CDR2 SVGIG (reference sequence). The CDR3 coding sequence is TGTGCCTGGAGTGGGGGGGCACCGACCCAGTACTTC. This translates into CAWSGGAPTQYF.